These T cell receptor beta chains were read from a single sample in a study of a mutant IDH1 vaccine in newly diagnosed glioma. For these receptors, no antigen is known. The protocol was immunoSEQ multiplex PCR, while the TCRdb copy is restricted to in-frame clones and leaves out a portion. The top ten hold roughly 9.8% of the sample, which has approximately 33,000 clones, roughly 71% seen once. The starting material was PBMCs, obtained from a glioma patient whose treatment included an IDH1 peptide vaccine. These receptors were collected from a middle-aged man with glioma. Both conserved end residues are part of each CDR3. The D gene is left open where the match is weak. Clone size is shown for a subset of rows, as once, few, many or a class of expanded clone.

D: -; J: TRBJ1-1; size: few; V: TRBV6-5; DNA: TGTGCCAGCACAAAGGCGAGTTCGAACACTGAAGCTTTCTTT; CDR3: CASTKASSNTEAFF
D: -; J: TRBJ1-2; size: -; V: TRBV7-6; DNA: TGTGCCAGCAGTCCCCTGGGGGCGACGAGTAACTATGGCTACACCTTC; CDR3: CASSPLGATSNYGYTF
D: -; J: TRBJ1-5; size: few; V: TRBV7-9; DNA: TGTGCCAGCAGCCCGGGACCCGGGGGGACTCAGCCCCAGCATTTT; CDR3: CASSPGPGGTQPQHF
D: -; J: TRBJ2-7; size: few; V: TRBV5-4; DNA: TGTGCCAGCAGCTTGAGGGGCGGCGAGCAGTACTTC; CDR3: CASSLRGGEQYF
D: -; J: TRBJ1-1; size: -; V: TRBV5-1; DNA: TGCGCCAGCAGCCCGCCCAGGAGTAGGGGTCATGAAGCTTTCTTT; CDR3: CASSPPRSRGHEAFF
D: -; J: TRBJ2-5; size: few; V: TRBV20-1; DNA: TGCAGTGCTACTGGGGAAGAGACCCAGTACTTC; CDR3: CSATGEETQYF
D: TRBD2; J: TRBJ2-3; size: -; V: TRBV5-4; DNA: TGTGCCAGCAGCCCCGGACTAGTCACAGATACGCAGTATTTT; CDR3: CASSPGLVTDTQYF
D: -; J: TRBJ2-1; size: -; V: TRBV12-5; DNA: TGTGCTAGTGGTTTGGGCGGGCCTCTCAATGAGCAGTTCTTC; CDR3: CASGLGGPLNEQFF
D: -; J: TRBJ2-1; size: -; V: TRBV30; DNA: TGTGCCTGGAGTGAATCGGCGGCGGGGGAGCAGTTCTTC; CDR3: CAWSESAAGEQFF
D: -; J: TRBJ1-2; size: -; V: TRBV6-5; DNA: TGTGCCGTGGGGTCCCCTAACTATGGCTACACCTTC; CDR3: CAVGSPNYGYTF
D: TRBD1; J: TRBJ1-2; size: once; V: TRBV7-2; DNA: TGTGCCAGCAGCTTTCAGGGGGGGACAGGGAGGTATGGCTACACCTTC; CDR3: CASSFQGGTGRYGYTF
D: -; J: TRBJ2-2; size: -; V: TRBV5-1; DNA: TGCGCCAGCAGCTCACAGGGCGGCCCGGGGTCGAACACCGGGGAGCTGTTTTTT; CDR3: CASSSQGGPGSNTGELFF
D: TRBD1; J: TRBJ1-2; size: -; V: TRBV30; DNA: TGTGCCTGGAGTAGGGACAGGCCCCGCGGCTACACCTTC; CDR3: CAWSRDRPRGYTF
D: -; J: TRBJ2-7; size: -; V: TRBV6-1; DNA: TGTGCCAGCACCCTTTCCAGGGCCAATTCCTACGAGCAGTACTTC; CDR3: CASTLSRANSYEQYF
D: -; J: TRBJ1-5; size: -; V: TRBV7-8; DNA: TGTGCCAGCAGCGCCCTTGGGAGACAGGTTAGCAATCAGCCCCAGCATTTT; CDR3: CASSALGRQVSNQPQHF
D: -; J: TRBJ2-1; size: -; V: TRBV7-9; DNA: TGTGCCAGCAGCCACCGGGGGCCGGCAAGCTCCTACAATGAGCAGTTCTTC; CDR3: CASSHRGPASSYNEQFF
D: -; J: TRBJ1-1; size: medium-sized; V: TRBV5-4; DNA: TGTGCCAGCAGCTTAGGAGCAGGGCCCAACACTGAAGCTTTCTTT; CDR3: CASSLGAGPNTEAFF
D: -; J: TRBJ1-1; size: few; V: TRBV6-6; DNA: TGTGCCAGCAGCCTGGATGTGAACACTGAAGCTTTCTTT; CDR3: CASSLDVNTEAFF
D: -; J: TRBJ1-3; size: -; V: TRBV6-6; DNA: TGTGCCAGCAGTTACTCGAAGGGGCCAGGAAACACCATATATTTT; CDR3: CASSYSKGPGNTIYF
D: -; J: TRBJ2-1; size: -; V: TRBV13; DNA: TGTGCCAGCAGCTCTGGCAGATCGGGCGGTAGGGACAATGAGCAGTTCTTC; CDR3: CASSSGRSGGRDNEQFF
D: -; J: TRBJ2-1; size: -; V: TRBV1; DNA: TGCACCAGCAGCCAACCACCGATAAGCCATAGCGGGAGGGTGAACAATGAGCAGTTCTTC; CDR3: CTSSQPPISHSGRVNNEQFF
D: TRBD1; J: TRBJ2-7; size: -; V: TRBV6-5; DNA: TGTGCCAGCAGCCGGAGACAGGGGAGCTCCTACGAGCAGTACTTC; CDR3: CASSRRQGSSYEQYF
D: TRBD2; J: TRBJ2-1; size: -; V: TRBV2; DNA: TGTGCCAGCAGACGTCAAGGCGGGAGCTCCTACAATGAGCAGTTCTTC; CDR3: CASRRQGGSSYNEQFF
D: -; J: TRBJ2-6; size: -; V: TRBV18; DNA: TGTGCCAGCTCACCACCGGGGGCCAACGTCCTGACTTTC; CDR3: CASSPPGANVLTF
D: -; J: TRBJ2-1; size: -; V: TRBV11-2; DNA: TGTGCCAGCAGCTTTCCTAGTAAGTCGCTTGAGCAGTTCTTC; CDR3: CASSFPSKSLEQFF
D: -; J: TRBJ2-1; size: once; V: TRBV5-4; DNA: TGTGCCAGCAGCTTGGTGGCAAGCTCCTACAATGAGCAGTTCTTC; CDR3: CASSLVASSYNEQFF
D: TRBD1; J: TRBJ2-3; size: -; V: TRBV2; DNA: TGTGCCAGCAAGGGACAGGGCGATGGGAGCACAGATACGCAGTATTTT; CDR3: CASKGQGDGSTDTQYF
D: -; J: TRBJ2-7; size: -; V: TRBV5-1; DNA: TGCGCCAGCAGCTTGGTAGTACAACCCTACGAGCAGTACTTC; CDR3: CASSLVVQPYEQYF
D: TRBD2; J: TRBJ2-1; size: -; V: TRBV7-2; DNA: TGTGCCAGCAGTTTGCTAGCGGGAGCAGGTGAGCAGTTCTTC; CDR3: CASSLLAGAGEQFF
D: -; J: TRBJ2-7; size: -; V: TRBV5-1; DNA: TGCGCCAGCAGCTTTGGGGGCAATAATTTCGAGCAGTACTTC; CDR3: CASSFGGNNFEQYF
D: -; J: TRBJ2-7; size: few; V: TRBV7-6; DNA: TGTGCCAGCAGCCCTACCCCGGCCCAGGGCAATGACGAGCAGTACTTC; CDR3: CASSPTPAQGNDEQYF
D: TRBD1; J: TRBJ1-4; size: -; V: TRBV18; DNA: TGTGCCAGCTCGCCGGGACAGGGCCGTAATGAAAAACTGTTTTTT; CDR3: CASSPGQGRNEKLFF
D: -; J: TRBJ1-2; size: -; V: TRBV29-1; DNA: TGCAGCGCCATTTTATCGCAAGGGGGAATATATGGCTACACCTTC; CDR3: CSAILSQGGIYGYTF
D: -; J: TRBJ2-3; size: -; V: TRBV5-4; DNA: TGTGCCAGCCGGAAGGAGGGATCCACAGATACGCAGTATTTT; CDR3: CASRKEGSTDTQYF
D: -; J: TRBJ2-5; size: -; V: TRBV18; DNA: TGTGCCAGCTCACCGGAGAAGGGAACCCAGTACTTC; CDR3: CASSPEKGTQYF
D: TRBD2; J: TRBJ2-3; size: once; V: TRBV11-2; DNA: TGTGCCAGCAGCCCATTAGCGGGAGTGGATACGCAGTATTTT; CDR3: CASSPLAGVDTQYF
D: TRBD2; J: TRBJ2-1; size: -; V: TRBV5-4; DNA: TGTGCCAGCAGGTCCGGGACTAGCTTTAATGAGCAGTTCTTC; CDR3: CASRSGTSFNEQFF
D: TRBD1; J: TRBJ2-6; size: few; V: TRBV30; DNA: TGTGCCTGGAGTATTACAGGGGCTGGGGCCAACGTCCTGACTTTC; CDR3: CAWSITGAGANVLTF
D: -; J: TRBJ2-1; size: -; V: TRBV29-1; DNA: TGCAGCGTTCGCTTTGGGACGGATGAGCAGTTCTTC; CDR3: CSVRFGTDEQFF
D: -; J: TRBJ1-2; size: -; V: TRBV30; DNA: TGTGCCTGGACCCTTGGTGGCATAGCTAACTATGGCTACACCTTC; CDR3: CAWTLGGIANYGYTF
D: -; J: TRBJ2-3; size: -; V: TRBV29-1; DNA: TGCAGCGTTGGTGGAAGCACAGATACGCAGTATTTT; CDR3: CSVGGSTDTQYF
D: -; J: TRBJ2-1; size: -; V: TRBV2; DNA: TGTGCCAGCAGTGAAATGAGCGCCGCTTACAATGAGCAGTTCTTC; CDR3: CASSEMSAAYNEQFF
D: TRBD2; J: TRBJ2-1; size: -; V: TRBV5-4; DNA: TGTGCCAGCAGCGAGCGGGGCTCCTACAATGAGCAGTTCTTC; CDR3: CASSERGSYNEQFF
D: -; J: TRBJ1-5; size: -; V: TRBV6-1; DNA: TGTGCCAGCAGTGGTTCCGAAGGGGGGCAGCCCCAGCATTTT; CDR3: CASSGSEGGQPQHF
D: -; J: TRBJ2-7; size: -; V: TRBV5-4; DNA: TGTGCCAGCAGGGTGGACGGATACCCCTACGAGCAGTACTTC; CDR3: CASRVDGYPYEQYF
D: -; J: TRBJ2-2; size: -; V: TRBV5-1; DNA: TGCGCCAGCAGCTTTGATACCAGGGTTGCGATGAACACCGGGGAGCTGTTTTTT; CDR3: CASSFDTRVAMNTGELFF
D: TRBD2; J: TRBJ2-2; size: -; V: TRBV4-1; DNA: TGCGCCAGCAGCCAAGGAGCAGCGGGGCCCGGCGGGGAGCTGTTTTTT; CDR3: CASSQGAAGPGGELFF
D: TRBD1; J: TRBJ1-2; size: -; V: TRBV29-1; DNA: TGCAGCGTCGGACAGGGGGCTGTTGGCTACACCTTC; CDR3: CSVGQGAVGYTF
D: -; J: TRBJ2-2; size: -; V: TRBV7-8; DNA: TGTGCCAGCAGCTTAGGTCCCGGTGGGTTGGGGGAGCTGTTTTTT; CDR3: CASSLGPGGLGELFF
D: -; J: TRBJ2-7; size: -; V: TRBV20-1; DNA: TGCAGTGCTAGAAGAGCCTACGAGCAGTACTTC; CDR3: CSARRAYEQYF
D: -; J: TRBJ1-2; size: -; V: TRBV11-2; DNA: TGTGCCAGCAGCCCGAACCTGGAGAACTATGGCTACACCTTC; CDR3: CASSPNLENYGYTF
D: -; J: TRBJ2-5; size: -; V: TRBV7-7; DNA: TGTGCCAGCAGCTTAGGCCTGGCGGAGCAAGAGACCCAGTACTTC; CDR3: CASSLGLAEQETQYF
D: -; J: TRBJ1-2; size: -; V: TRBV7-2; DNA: TGTGCCAGCAGCACCTATTTAGGGGGAGATAACTATGGCTACACCTTC; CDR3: CASSTYLGGDNYGYTF